These 14 T cell receptor beta chains came from one sample sequenced in a study of cytomegalovirus exposure and HLA in healthy donors. PCR employed 60 Vbeta and 13 Jbeta primers. The protocol was immunoSEQ multiplex PCR, while the TCRdb copy is restricted to in-frame clones and leaves out a portion. The repertoire includes a few hundred thousand clones, roughly 81% of them detected once, and 1.5% to 2.5% sits in the top ten. Input material: PBMCs. The source of these receptors is a woman aged 40-49 years in good health and CMV-seropositive.

The chain links TRBV4-2 to TRBJ2-1; 10 bases are shared with TRBD1. Germline trimming cut 0 bases from V and 7 bases from J; bases unmatched to any gene: 6. The CDR3 has 16 residues. The germline CDR1 and CDR2 sequences are LGHNA and YNFKEQ. The DNA for the CDR3 is TGTGCCAGCAGCCAAGAGCCGGGACAGGGGCGGAATGAGCAGTTCTTC. Translated, it gives CASSQEPGQGRNEQFF.

Comments on this clone: One end of the junction does not line up with germline, which may come from a read error. The genes are TRBV7-9 and TRBJ2-2; D gene uncertain. This CDR3 comprises 15 residues. Germline V gene lookup returns CDR1 SEHNR and CDR2 FQNEAQ (reference sequence). The DNA for the CDR3 is TGTTCCAGCAGCTCCCCTACCCCAGGCACCGGGGAGCTGTTTTTT. Its translation is CSSSSPTPGTGELFF.

V is TRBV29-1 and J is TRBJ2-6, with no clear D. CDR1 SQVTM and CDR2 ANQGSEA come from the germline V gene. V dropped 7 bases and J dropped 0 bases, with 7 bases sitting between them. CDR3 length equals 13 residues. CDR3 loop: CSATSSGANVLTF. The CDR3 DNA is TGCAGCGCCACCAGCTCTGGGGCCAACGTCCTGACTTTC.

This chain joins TRBV7-7 and TRBJ2-5, with 7 bases aligning to TRBD2. Per the germline V gene, CDR1 is SSHAT and CDR2 is FNYEAQ (reference sequence). V was clipped by 0 bases and J by 4 bases; unmatched bases: 11. The CDR3 has 17 residues. Written as DNA, the CDR3 is TGTGCCAGCAGCTTAGCGTCAGGACTAGTGACCAGAGAGACCCAGTACTTC. It translates to CASSLASGLVTRETQYF.

Here the CDR3 DNA reads TGTGCCAGCAGCTTAGTCGTCGGGAACCCCGAGCAGTACTTC. This codes for CASSLVVGNPEQYF. This rearrangement joins TRBV7-9 to TRBJ2-7; maybe TRBD2 (5 bases). Germline-derived CDR1 and CDR2 are SEHNR and FQNEAQ (reference sequence). The CDR3 is made up of 14 amino acids. Trimming removed 1 base at V and 6 bases at J, with 13 bases between.

J is TRBJ2-7 and V is TRBV28; 7 positions match TRBD1. Germline V gene sequence: CDR1 MDHEN, CDR2 SYDVKM. The CDR3 is 15 amino acids. The V gene end was trimmed by 4 bases and the J gene end by 2 bases; junction bases not matched to a gene: 8. This CDR3 reads CASSWDEGQTYEQYF. In DNA form, the CDR3 reads TGTGCCAGCAGTTGGGACGAGGGACAGACCTACGAGCAGTACTTC.

The chain carries TRBV5-1 and TRBJ2-7; 8 bases match TRBD2. Trimming removed 3 bases from V and 5 bases from J; junction bases left unmatched: 16. Germline-derived CDR1 and CDR2 are SGHRS and YFSETQ. The CDR3 extends over 17 amino acids. CDR3 DNA: TGCGCCAGCAGCTACGGACGCGTCGGGACTAGTAGAGACGAGCAGTACTTC. Amino acids: CASSYGRVGTSRDEQYF.

The genes are TRBV9 and TRBJ2-7; no clear D gene. V lost 0 bases and J 3 bases, leaving 13 bases between the germline ends. The CDR3 consists of 15 residues. Germline assignment: CDR1 SGDLS and CDR2 YYNGEE. The CDR3 nucleotides read TGTGCCAGCAGCGTAGCTTCAGGTTCCTTCTACGAGCAGTACTTC. Amino acids: CASSVASGSFYEQYF.

The chain joins TRBV2 to TRBJ1-3, with no clear D. The CDR3 runs 16 residues. Trimming took 3 bases from V and 8 from J, leaving 20 bases between them. Germline CDR1 and CDR2: SNHLY and FYNNEI. The DNA of the CDR3 is TGTGCCAGCAGTGACGGAGGGCTGAGGAAGTTGGACACCATATATTTT. This codes for CASSDGGLRKLDTIYF.

J is TRBJ2-3 and V is TRBV18; a possible D gene is TRBD2 (6 bases). Trimming shortened V by 0 bases and J by 2 bases, and 15 bases separated the two germline ends. CDR3 length: 17 amino acids. Germline V gene lookup returns CDR1 KGHSH and CDR2 LQKENI. The CDR3 loop reads CASSPPGVAGFTDTQYF. CDR3 in DNA: TGTGCCAGCTCACCACCGGGGGTTGCGGGGTTCACAGATACGCAGTATTTT.

The chain uses TRBV28 and TRBJ1-3; D is possibly TRBD1 (6 bases). V lost 4 bases and J lost 0, with 16 bases in between. CDR3 length equals 17 residues. Germline lookup yields CDR1 MDHEN and CDR2 SYDVKM. The CDR3 DNA sequence: TGTGCCAGCAGTTCACAATCCACAGGGATCTCTGGAAACACCATATATTTT. Protein product: CASSSQSTGISGNTIYF.

The chain uses TRBV9 and TRBJ1-4, with TRBD1 matching 7 bases. CDR3 length: 15 residues. The V gene end was trimmed by 3 bases and the J gene end by 2 bases; junction bases not matched to a gene: 4. Germline V gene sequence: CDR1 SGDLS, CDR2 YYNGEE. CDR3 in DNA: TGTGCCAGCAGCGCGCAGGGGGGCACTAATGAAAAACTGTTTTTT. This codes for CASSAQGGTNEKLFF.

This chain connects TRBV29-1 to TRBJ2-3; tentatively, D is TRBD1 (7 bases). Germline CDR1 and CDR2: SQVTM and ANQGSEA. With 6 bases removed from V and 3 bases from J, the gap between germline ends came to 28 bases. There are 18 residues in the CDR3. CDR3 region: CSVTTEGALVSRTDTQYF. Here the CDR3 DNA reads TGCAGCGTCACCACGGAGGGGGCGCTTGTCTCCCGTACAGATACGCAGTATTTT.

The chain recombines TRBV27 with TRBJ2-1; 14 bases match TRBD2. The ends lost 6 bases at V and 4 bases at J; junction bases unmatched: 2. Germline V gene lookup returns CDR1 MNHEY and CDR2 SMNVEV (reference sequence). This CDR3 is 15 amino acids long. The CDR3 nucleotides are TGTGCCAGCAGGGGACTAGCGGGAGCTTACAATGAGCAGTTCTTC. Residues: CASRGLAGAYNEQFF.